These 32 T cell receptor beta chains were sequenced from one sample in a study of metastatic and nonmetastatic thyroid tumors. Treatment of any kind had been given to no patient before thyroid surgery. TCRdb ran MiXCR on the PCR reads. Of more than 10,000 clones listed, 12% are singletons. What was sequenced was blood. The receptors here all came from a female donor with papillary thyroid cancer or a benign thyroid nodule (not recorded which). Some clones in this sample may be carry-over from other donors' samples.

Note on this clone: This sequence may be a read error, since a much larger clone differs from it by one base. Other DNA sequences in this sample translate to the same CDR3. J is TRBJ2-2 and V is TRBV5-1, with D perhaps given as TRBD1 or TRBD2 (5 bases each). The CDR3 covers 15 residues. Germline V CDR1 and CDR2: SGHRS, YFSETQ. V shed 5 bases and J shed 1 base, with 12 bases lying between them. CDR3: CASSRDGLNTGELFF. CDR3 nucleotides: TGCGCCAGCAGTCGGGACGGATTGAACACCGGGGAGCTGTTTTTT.

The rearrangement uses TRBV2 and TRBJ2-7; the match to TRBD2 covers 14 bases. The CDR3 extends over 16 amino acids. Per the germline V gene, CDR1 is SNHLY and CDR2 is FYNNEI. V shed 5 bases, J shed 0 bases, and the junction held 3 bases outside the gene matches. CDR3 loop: CASSRGLAGVSYEQYF. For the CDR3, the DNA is TGTGCCAGCAGTCGGGGACTAGCGGGGGTCTCCTACGAGCAGTACTTC.

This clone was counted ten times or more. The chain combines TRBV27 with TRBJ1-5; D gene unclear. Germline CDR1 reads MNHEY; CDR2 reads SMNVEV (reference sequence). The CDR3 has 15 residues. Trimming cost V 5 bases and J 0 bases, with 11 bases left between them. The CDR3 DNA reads TGTGCCAGCAGTACCCACTCACCTAGCAATCAGCCCCAGCATTTT. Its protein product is CASSTHSPSNQPQHF.

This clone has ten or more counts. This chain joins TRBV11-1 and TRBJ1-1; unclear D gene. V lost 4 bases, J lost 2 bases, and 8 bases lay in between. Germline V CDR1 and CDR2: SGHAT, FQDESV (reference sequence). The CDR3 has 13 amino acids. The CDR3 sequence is CASSSDLNTEAFF. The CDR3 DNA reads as TGTGCCAGCAGCTCTGACCTCAACACTGAAGCTTTCTTT.

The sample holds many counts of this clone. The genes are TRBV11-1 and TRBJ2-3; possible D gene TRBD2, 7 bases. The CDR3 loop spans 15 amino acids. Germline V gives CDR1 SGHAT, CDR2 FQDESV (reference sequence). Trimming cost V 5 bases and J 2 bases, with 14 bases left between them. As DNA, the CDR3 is TGTGCCAGCAGCAGGGGGGGCAGATACACAGATACGCAGTATTTT. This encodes CASSRGGRYTDTQYF.

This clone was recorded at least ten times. The CDR3 is CASSRPLGVTEAFF. As DNA, the CDR3 is TGTGCCAGCAGTCGCCCTCTTGGGGTCACTGAAGCTTTCTTT. V gene TRBV28 combines with J gene TRBJ1-1; D unresolved. Trimming took 5 bases from V and 4 from J, leaving 14 bases between them. Germline V gene sequence: CDR1 MDHEN, CDR2 SYDVKM. The length of the CDR3 is 14 residues.

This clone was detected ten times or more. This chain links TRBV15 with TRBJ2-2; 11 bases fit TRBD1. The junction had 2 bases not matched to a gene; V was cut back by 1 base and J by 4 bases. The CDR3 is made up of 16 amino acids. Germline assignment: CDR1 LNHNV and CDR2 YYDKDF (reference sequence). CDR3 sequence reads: CATSRGGQGATGELFF. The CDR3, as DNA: TGTGCCACCAGCAGAGGAGGACAGGGGGCCACCGGGGAGCTGTTTTTT.

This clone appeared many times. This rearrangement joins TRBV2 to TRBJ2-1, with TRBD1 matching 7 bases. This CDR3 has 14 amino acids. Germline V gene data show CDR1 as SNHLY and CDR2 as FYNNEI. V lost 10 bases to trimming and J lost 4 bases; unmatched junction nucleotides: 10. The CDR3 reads CATGQDRSYNEQFF. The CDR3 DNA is TGTGCCACCGGCCAGGACAGGTCTTACAATGAGCAGTTCTTC.

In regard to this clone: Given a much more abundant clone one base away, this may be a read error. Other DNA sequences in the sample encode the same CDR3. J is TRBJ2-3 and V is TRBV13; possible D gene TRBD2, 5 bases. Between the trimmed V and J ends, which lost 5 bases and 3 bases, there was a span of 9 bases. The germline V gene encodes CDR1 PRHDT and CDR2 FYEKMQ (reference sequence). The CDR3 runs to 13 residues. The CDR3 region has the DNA TGTGCCAGCAGCCCGACGGGGACAGATACGCAGTATTTT. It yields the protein CASSPTGTDTQYF.

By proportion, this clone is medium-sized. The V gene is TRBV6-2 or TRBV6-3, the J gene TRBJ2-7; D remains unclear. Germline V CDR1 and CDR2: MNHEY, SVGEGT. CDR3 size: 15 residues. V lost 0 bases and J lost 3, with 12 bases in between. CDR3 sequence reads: CASSYSGTAYYEQYF. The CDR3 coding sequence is TGTGCCAGCAGTTACTCCGGCACGGCGTACTACGAGCAGTACTTC.

The CDR3 here is CASSLISGGRITGELFF. The CDR3, as DNA: TGCGCCAGCAGCTTAATCTCAGGCGGGAGGATCACCGGGGAGCTGTTTTTT. The genes are TRBV5-1 and TRBJ2-2; TRBD2 aligns across 8 bases. V lost 2 bases to trimming and J lost 4 bases; unmatched junction nucleotides: 10. CDR3 size: 17 residues. The germline CDR1 and CDR2 sequences are SGHRS and YFSETQ.

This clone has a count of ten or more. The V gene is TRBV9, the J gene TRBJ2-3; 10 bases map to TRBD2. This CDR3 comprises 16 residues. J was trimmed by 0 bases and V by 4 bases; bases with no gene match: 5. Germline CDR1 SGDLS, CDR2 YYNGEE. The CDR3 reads CASSSTSGTSTDTQYF. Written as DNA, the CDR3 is TGTGCCAGCAGCTCTACTAGCGGGACAAGCACAGATACGCAGTATTTT.

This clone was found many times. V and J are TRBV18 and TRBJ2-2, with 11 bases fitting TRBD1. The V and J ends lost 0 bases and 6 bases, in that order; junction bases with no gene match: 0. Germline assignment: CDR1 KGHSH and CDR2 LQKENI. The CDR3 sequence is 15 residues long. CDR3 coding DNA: TGTGCCAGCTCACCACCGGGACAGGGGGCCGGGGAGCTGTTTTTT. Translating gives CASSPPGQGAGELFF. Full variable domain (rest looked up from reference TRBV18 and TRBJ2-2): NAGVMQNPRHLVRRRGQEARLRCSPMKGHSHVYWYRQLPEEGLKFMVYLQKENIIDESGMPKERFSAEFPKEGPSILRIQQVVRGDSAAYFCASSPPGQGAGELFFGEGSRLTVL.

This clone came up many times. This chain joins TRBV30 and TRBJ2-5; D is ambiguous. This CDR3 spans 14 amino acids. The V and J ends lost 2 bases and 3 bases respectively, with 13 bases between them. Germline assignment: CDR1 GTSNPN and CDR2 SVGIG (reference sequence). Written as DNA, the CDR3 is TGTGCCTGGAGTCGTATCACACCCAAAGAGACCCAGTACTTC. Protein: CAWSRITPKETQYF. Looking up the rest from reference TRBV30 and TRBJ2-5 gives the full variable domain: SQTIHQWPATLVQPVGSPLSLECTVEGTSNPNLYWYRQAAGRGLQLLFYSVGIGQISSEVPQNLSASRPQDRQFILSSKKLLLSDSGFYLCAWSRITPKETQYFGPGTRLLVL.

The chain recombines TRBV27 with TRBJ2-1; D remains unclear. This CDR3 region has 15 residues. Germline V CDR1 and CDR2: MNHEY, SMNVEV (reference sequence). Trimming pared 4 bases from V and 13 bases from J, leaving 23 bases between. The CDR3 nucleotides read TGTGCCAGCAGTTCTCTACCTTTCCAGGCTGCGACACAGTTCTTC. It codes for CASSSLPFQAATQFF.

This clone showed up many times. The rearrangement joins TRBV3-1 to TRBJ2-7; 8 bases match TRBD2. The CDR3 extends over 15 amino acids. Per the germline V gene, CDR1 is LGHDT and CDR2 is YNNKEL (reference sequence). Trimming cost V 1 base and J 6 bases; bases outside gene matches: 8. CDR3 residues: CASSQARREGPEQYF. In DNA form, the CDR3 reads TGTGCCAGCAGCCAAGCCCGACGGGAGGGCCCCGAGCAGTACTTC.

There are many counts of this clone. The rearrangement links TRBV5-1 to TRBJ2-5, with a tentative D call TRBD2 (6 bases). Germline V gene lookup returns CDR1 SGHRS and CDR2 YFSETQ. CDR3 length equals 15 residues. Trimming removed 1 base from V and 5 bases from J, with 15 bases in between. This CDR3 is CASSLLGGVGETQYF. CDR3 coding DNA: TGCGCCAGCAGCTTGTTAGGAGGGGTTGGGGAGACCCAGTACTTC.

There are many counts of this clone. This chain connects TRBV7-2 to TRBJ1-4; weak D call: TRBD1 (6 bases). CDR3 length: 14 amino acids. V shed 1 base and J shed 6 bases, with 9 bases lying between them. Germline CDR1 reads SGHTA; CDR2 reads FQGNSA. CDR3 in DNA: TGTGCCAGCAGCTTAGGGGGGGCTGATGAAAAACTGTTTTTT. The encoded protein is CASSLGGADEKLFF.

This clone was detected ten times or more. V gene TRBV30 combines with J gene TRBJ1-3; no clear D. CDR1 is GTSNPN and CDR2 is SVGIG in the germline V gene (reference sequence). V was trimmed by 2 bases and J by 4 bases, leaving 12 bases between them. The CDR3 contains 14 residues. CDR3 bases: TGTGCCTGGAGTCTCACGCCTGAGGGAAACACCATATATTTT. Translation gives CAWSLTPEGNTIYF.

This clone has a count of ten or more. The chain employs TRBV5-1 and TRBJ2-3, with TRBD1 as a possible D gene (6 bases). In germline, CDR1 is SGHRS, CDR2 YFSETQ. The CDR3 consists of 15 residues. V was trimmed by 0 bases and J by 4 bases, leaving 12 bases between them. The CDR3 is CASSLVQGWADTQYF. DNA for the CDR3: TGCGCCAGCAGCTTGGTCCAGGGGTGGGCAGATACGCAGTATTTT.

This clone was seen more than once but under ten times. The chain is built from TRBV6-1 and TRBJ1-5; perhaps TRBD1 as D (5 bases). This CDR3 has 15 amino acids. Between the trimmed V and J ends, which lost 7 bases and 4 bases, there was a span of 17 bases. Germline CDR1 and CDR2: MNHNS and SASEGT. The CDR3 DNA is TGTGCCAGCACCTCCCACCGGGACGGTAATCAGCCCCAGCATTTT. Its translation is CASTSHRDGNQPQHF.

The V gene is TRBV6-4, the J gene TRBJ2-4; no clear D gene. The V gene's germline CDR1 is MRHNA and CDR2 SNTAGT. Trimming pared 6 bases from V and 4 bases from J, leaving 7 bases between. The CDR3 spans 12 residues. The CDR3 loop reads CASRTSKNIQYF. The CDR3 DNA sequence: TGTGCCAGCAGGACCTCGAAAAACATTCAGTACTTC.

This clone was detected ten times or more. CDR3 residues: CASSVAGGYNEKLFF. In DNA form, the CDR3 reads TGTGCCAGCAGCGTAGCTGGGGGATATAATGAAAAACTGTTTTTT. The chain couples TRBV9 to TRBJ1-4; perhaps TRBD1 as D (5 bases). Germline V CDR1 and CDR2: SGDLS, YYNGEE. This CDR3 comprises 15 residues. Trimming pared 0 bases from V and 4 bases from J, leaving 10 bases between.

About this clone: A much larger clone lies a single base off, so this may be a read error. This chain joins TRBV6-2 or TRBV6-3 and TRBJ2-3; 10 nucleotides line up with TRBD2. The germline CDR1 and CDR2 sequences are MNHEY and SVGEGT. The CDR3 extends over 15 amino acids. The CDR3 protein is CVSTDQREGHNTQYF. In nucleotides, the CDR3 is TGTGTCAGCACAGATCAGCGGGAGGGCCACAATACGCAGTATTTT.

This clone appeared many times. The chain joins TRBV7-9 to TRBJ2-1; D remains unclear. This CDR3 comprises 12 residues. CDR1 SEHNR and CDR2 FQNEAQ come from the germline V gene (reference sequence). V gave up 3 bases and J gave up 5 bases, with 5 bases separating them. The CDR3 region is CASSFGDNEQFF. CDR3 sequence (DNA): TGTGCCAGCAGCTTCGGTGACAATGAGCAGTTCTTC.

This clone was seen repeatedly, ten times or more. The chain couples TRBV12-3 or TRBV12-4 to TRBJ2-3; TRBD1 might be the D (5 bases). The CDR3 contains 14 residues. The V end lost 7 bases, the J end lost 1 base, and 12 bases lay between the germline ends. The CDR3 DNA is TGTGCCAGCACCTTGTCGACAGGCACAGATACGCAGTATTTT. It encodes CASTLSTGTDTQYF.

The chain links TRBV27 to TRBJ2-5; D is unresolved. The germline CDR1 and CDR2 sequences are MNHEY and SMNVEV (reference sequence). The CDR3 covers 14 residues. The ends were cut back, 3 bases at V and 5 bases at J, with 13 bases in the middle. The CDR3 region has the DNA TGTGCCAGCAGTTTCCGGACGGACGGGGAGACCCAGTACTTC. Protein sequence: CASSFRTDGETQYF.

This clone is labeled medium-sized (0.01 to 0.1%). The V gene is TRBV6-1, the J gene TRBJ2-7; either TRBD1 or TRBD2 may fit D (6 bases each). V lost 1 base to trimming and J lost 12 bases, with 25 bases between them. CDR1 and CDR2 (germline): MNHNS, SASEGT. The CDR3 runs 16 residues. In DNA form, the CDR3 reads TGTGCCAGCAGTGAAGGCCCCCTTGTTTCGAGGGGGGCTGGGTACTTC. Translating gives CASSEGPLVSRGAGYF.

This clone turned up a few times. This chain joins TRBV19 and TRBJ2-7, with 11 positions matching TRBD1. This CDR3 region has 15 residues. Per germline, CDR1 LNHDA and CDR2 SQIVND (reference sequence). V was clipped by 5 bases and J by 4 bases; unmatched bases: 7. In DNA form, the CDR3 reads TGTGCCAGTAGTCCCCGGACAGGGGGCTCTTACGAGCAGTACTTC. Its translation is CASSPRTGGSYEQYF.

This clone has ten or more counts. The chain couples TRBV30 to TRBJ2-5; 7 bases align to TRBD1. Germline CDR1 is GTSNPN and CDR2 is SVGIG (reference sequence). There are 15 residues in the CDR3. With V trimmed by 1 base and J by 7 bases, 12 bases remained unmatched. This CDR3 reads CAWSASGTASMTQYF. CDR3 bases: TGTGCCTGGAGTGCTTCCGGGACAGCCTCTATGACCCAGTACTTC.

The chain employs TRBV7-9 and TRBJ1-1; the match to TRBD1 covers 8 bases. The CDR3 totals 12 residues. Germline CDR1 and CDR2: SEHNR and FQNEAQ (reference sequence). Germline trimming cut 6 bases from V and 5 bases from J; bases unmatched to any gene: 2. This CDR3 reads CASRQGVTEAFF. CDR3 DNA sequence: TGTGCCAGCAGACAGGGGGTAACTGAAGCTTTCTTT.

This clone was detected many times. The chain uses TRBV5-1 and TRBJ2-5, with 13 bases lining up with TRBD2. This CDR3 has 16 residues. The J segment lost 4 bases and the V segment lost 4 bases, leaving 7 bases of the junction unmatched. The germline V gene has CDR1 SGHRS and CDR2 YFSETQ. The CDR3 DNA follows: TGCGCCAGCAGCCTCGGACTAGCGGGGGTGGGAGAGACCCAGTACTTC. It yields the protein CASSLGLAGVGETQYF. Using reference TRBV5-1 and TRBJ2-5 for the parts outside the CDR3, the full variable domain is KAGVTQTPRYLIKTRGQQVTLSCSPISGHRSVSWYQQTPGQGLQFLFEYFSETQRNKGNFPGRFSGRQFSNSRSEMNVSTLELGDSALYLCASSLGLAGVGETQYFGPGTRLLVL.